Following are 28 T cell receptor beta chains from one sample sequenced in a study of T cell changes during pregnancy in multiple sclerosis. The table came from immunoSEQ multiplex PCR; TCRdb's copy has only in-frame clones and leaves some out. The table lists more than 70,000 clones, around 94% of them singletons. The material sequenced was peripheral blood, taken before pregnancy. All receptors derive from a female donor with multiple sclerosis, enrolled in a pregnancy study.

V is TRBV29-1 and J is TRBJ2-1; 9 bases map to TRBD2. With 7 bases clipped from V and 1 base from J, the junction kept 5 bases outside the gene matches. The CDR3 has 14 amino acids. Looked up from germline, CDR1 is SQVTM and CDR2 is ANQGSEA. The CDR3 here is CSGSSGSSYNEQFF. In DNA, the CDR3 is TGCAGCGGTAGTAGCGGGAGTTCCTACAATGAGCAGTTCTTC.

This chain uses TRBV6-6 with TRBJ2-7, with TRBD2 matching 7 bases. The J segment lost 3 bases and the V segment lost 4 bases, leaving 9 bases of the junction unmatched. The CDR3 contains 15 residues. Germline CDR1 MNHNY, CDR2 SVGAGI (reference sequence). CDR3 nucleotides: TGTGCCAGCAGTTTGGCGGGAGAAAGGTTCTACGAGCAGTACTTC. Translating gives CASSLAGERFYEQYF.

This chain uses TRBV27 with TRBJ2-2; tentative D call: TRBD1 (6 bases). CDR1 and CDR2 from the germline V gene are MNHEY and SMNVEV (reference sequence). The CDR3 is 18 amino acids. Trimming removed 2 bases from V and 2 bases from J, with 18 bases in between. The DNA for the CDR3 is TGTGCCAGCAGTTTAAGTTTTTATACCAGGGGAAACACCGGGGAGCTGTTTTTT. Its translation: CASSLSFYTRGNTGELFF.

This rearrangement joins TRBV9 to TRBJ1-6; D perhaps matches TRBD1 (6 bases). From germline, CDR1 is SGDLS and CDR2 YYNGEE. The ends were cut back, 0 bases at V and 8 bases at J, with 15 bases in the middle. The CDR3 totals 16 residues. Written as DNA, the CDR3 is TGTGCCAGCAGCGTAGTGGACAGAGGAGGTTATTCACCCCTCCACTTT. This translates into CASSVVDRGGYSPLHF.

A single count supports this clone. This sequence joins TRBV4-2 and TRBJ2-7; 9 bases match TRBD1. Trimming cost V 5 bases and J 5 bases; bases outside gene matches: 10. Per germline, CDR1 LGHNA and CDR2 YNFKEQ. CDR3 length: 15 residues. CDR3 loop: CASSVPGQGGDEQYF. In DNA, the CDR3 is TGTGCCAGCAGCGTACCGGGACAGGGAGGCGACGAGCAGTACTTC.

The chain has TRBV9 and TRBJ2-1, with 11 bases identical to TRBD2. V shed 1 base, J shed 8 bases, and the junction held 8 bases outside the gene matches. The CDR3 runs to 16 residues. The germline CDR1 and CDR2 sequences are SGDLS and YYNGEE. CDR3 region: CASSVFSSGRAYEQFF. CDR3 nucleotide sequence: TGTGCCAGCAGCGTATTTAGTAGCGGGAGGGCCTATGAGCAGTTCTTC.

This chain joins TRBV5-1 and TRBJ2-7; 7 bases match TRBD1. The CDR3 runs to 15 residues. Germline loops: CDR1 SGHRS, CDR2 YFSETQ. After removal of 0 bases from V and 2 bases from J, the junction contained 5 bases not matched to a gene. The CDR3 bases are TGCGCCAGCAGCTTGGCCCCCGGGACAGCCTACGAGCAGTACTTC. It specifies CASSLAPGTAYEQYF.

The rearrangement uses TRBV29-1 and TRBJ2-3; D is possibly TRBD2 (5 bases). Trimming stripped 8 bases from V and 5 bases from J, with 11 bases between. Germline CDR1 SQVTM, CDR2 ANQGSEA. The CDR3 length is 11 residues. This CDR3 is CSSWRKDTQYF. Written as DNA, the CDR3 is TGCAGCTCCTGGAGGAAAGATACGCAGTATTTT.

The genes are TRBV6-5 and TRBJ2-2; 7 positions match TRBD1. CDR1 is MNHEY and CDR2 is SVGAGI in the germline V gene. Trimming removed 6 bases from V and 5 bases from J; junction bases left unmatched: 6. The CDR3 sequence is 14 residues long. The CDR3, as DNA: TGTGCCAGCAGCCGGGACAGAGGGACCGGGGAGCTGTTTTTT. Translating it yields CASSRDRGTGELFF.

Here the CDR3 DNA reads TGTGCCAGCAGCTTAGTCGGTTTCTACGAGCAGTACTTC. Translated: CASSLVGFYEQYF. The V call is TRBV13, the J call TRBJ2-7; no reliable D call. Trimming took 1 base from V and 3 from J, leaving 7 bases between them. The length of the CDR3 is 13 residues. Germline-derived CDR1 and CDR2 are PRHDT and FYEKMQ (reference sequence).

The V and J genes are TRBV7-6 and TRBJ1-2; 8 positions agree with TRBD1. The CDR3 extends over 12 amino acids. Germline-derived CDR1 and CDR2 are SGHVS and FNYEAQ. V gave up 8 bases and J gave up 6 bases; unmatched junction bases: 5. The CDR3 sequence: CASGLQGDGYTF. The CDR3 DNA reads as TGTGCCAGCGGTCTACAGGGGGATGGCTACACCTTC.

V usage is TRBV4-2 and J usage is TRBJ2-2, with D perhaps matching TRBD2 (5 bases). The V and J ends lost 2 bases and 1 base respectively, with 8 bases between them. Per germline, CDR1 LGHNA and CDR2 YNFKEQ. CDR3 size: 15 residues. As DNA, the CDR3 is TGTGCCAGCAGCCAACGGACTTTGAACACCGGGGAGCTGTTTTTT. This sequence encodes CASSQRTLNTGELFF.

The chain carries TRBV11-3 and TRBJ1-4, with a possible D match to TRBD1 (6 bases). Trimming took 7 bases from V and 5 from J, leaving 11 bases between them. There are 13 residues in the CDR3. Per the germline V gene, CDR1 is SGHNT and CDR2 is YENEEA. CDR3 DNA sequence: TGTGCCAGCAACGACAGGAAGAATGAAAAACTGTTTTTT. Protein: CASNDRKNEKLFF.

The J gene is TRBJ2-6, the V gene TRBV2; D not certain. This CDR3 contains 13 residues. The V end was cut by 5 bases, the J end by 9 bases, with 11 bases between. Germline values: CDR1 SNHLY, CDR2 FYNNEI. The DNA of the CDR3 is TGTGCCAGCAGTATCGGCGGTAGCAACGTCCTGACTTTC. Amino acids: CASSIGGSNVLTF. The complete variable domain, with remaining parts taken from reference TRBV2 and TRBJ2-6, reads EPEVTQTPSHQVTQMGQEVILRCVPISNHLYFYWYRQILGQKVEFLVSFYNNEISEKSEIFDDQFSVERPDGSNFTLKIRSTKLEDSAMYFCASSIGGSNVLTFGAGSRLTVL.

The J gene is TRBJ1-5, the V gene TRBV9; D unresolved. The ends were cut back, 0 bases at V and 2 bases at J, with 9 bases in the middle. CDR1 and CDR2 from the germline V gene are SGDLS and YYNGEE. The CDR3 runs to 15 residues. The CDR3 nucleotides are TGTGCCAGCAGCGTAGATGTTGCAGGCAATCAGCCCCAGCATTTT. Its translation is CASSVDVAGNQPQHF.

V gene TRBV7-3 combines with J gene TRBJ2-3, with 10 bases identical to TRBD2. The CDR3 is 15 amino acids. Germline loops: CDR1 SGHTA, CDR2 FQGTGA. Unmatched junction bases numbered 4, after V lost 5 bases and J lost 2 bases. CDR3 DNA sequence: TGTGCCAGCAGCAAGCTAGCGGGAGCCACAGATACGCAGTATTTT. It specifies CASSKLAGATDTQYF. Looking up the rest from reference TRBV7-3 and TRBJ2-3 gives the full variable domain: GAGVSQTPSNKVTEKGKYVELRCDPISGHTALYWYRQSLGQGPEFLIYFQGTGAADDSGLPNDRFFAVRPEGSVSTLKIQRTERGDSAVYLCASSKLAGATDTQYFGPGTRLTVL.

A note on this clone: A junction end diverges from the germline sequence, so it may reflect a read error. The V gene is TRBV19, the J gene TRBJ2-7, with 10 bases identical to TRBD2. The CDR3 loop spans 15 amino acids. Per germline, CDR1 LNHDA and CDR2 SQIVND (reference sequence). The CDR3 DNA follows: TGTGCCAGCAGTATGGGGCTAGCGGGAGCCTACGAGCAGTACTTC. Its protein is CASSMGLAGAYEQYF.

The chain uses TRBV19 and TRBJ2-1; TRBD2 matches at 13 bases. V shed 6 bases, J shed 9 bases, and the junction held 11 bases outside the gene matches. CDR3 length: 16 residues. The V gene's germline CDR1 is LNHDA and CDR2 SQIVND (reference sequence). The CDR3 DNA reads TGTGCCAGTAGCGGGACTAGCGGGGAGGGGTTCATTGAGCAGTTCTTC. Amino acids: CASSGTSGEGFIEQFF.

J is TRBJ1-2 and V is TRBV4-2; D ambiguous. This CDR3 comprises 14 residues. Germline CDR1 LGHNA, CDR2 YNFKEQ. V lost 0 bases, J lost 2 bases, and 7 bases lay in between. CDR3 sequence reads: CASSQERENYGYTF. Written as DNA, the CDR3 is TGTGCCAGCAGCCAAGAGAGGGAAAACTATGGCTACACCTTC.

The V call is TRBV4-1, the J call TRBJ2-3; possibly TRBD2 for D (6 bases). The CDR3 extends over 16 amino acids. Trimming took 4 bases from V and 6 from J, leaving 20 bases between them. Germline values: CDR1 MGHRA, CDR2 YSYEKL. CDR3 nucleotides: TGCGCCAGCAGCCCACAAGGGACGGGAGCAGGGGATACGCAGTATTTT. Translation: CASSPQGTGAGDTQYF.

This sequence joins TRBV5-8 and TRBJ2-1; 11 bases line up with TRBD2. The V segment lost 2 bases and the J segment 2 bases; nucleotides outside the gene matches: 6. Per germline, CDR1 SGHTS and CDR2 YDEGEE. The CDR3 has 17 residues. Here the CDR3 reads CASSFTGTSGTYNEQFF. For the CDR3, the DNA is TGTGCCAGCAGCTTTACCGGGACTAGCGGTACCTACAATGAGCAGTTCTTC.

This clone appeared a few times. The V gene is TRBV28, the J gene TRBJ2-7; TRBD1 might be the D (6 bases). Trimming left V 5 bases short and J 6 bases short, with 17 bases between. CDR3 length: 14 amino acids. CDR1 and CDR2 from the germline V gene are MDHEN and SYDVKM. CDR3 sequence reads: CASSHSGQPLEQYF. CDR3 sequence (DNA): TGTGCCAGCAGTCACTCGGGACAACCCCTCGAGCAGTACTTC.

This clone came up once. The chain joins TRBV15 to TRBJ2-1, with D perhaps TRBD1 (6 bases). Trimming left V 0 bases short and J 1 base short, with 7 bases between. Germline CDR1 LNHNV, CDR2 YYDKDF (reference sequence). The CDR3 length is 15 residues. The CDR3 nucleotides are TGTGCCACCAGCAGAGATAGGGGGTCCTACAATGAGCAGTTCTTC. Its translation: CATSRDRGSYNEQFF.

The chain is built from TRBV6-6 and TRBJ1-3; TRBD1 agrees at 7 bases. CDR1 and CDR2 from the germline V gene are MNHNY and SVGAGI (reference sequence). CDR3 length: 15 amino acids. V gave up 2 bases and J gave up 0 bases; unmatched junction bases: 1. CDR3 coding DNA: TGTGCCAGCAGTTACGGGACAGCCTCTGGAAACACCATATATTTT. It translates to CASSYGTASGNTIYF.

J is TRBJ2-1 and V is TRBV30, with TRBD2 matching 8 bases. V was clipped by 0 bases and J by 9 bases; unmatched bases: 4. The CDR3 has 13 amino acids. Germline CDR1 is GTSNPN and CDR2 is SVGIG (reference sequence). CDR3 in amino acids: CAWSVAGVGEQFF. The CDR3 region has the DNA TGTGCCTGGAGTGTAGCGGGAGTCGGTGAGCAGTTCTTC.

The chain joins TRBV5-4 to TRBJ2-5; tentatively, D is TRBD1 (7 bases). The germline V and J ends were trimmed by 0 bases and 0 bases, with 21 bases remaining between them. Germline V lookup: CDR1 SGHNT, CDR2 YYREEE (reference sequence). This CDR3 is built from 19 residues. For the CDR3, the DNA is TGTGCCAGCAGCTTGGGACAGGGATTACTCCGGGACTACCAAGAGACCCAGTACTTC. It is translated as CASSLGQGLLRDYQETQYF.

The chain joins TRBV28 to TRBJ2-1, with unresolved D. The CDR3 consists of 13 residues. The V end lost 6 bases, the J end lost 8 bases, and 14 bases lay between the germline ends. CDR1 MDHEN and CDR2 SYDVKM come from the germline V gene. This CDR3 is CASRAPSSYEQFF. The CDR3 DNA sequence: TGTGCCAGCAGGGCTCCTAGTAGCTATGAGCAGTTCTTC.

This chain joins TRBV4-2 and TRBJ2-7, with D tentatively TRBD2 (5 bases). Germline assignment: CDR1 LGHNA and CDR2 YNFKEQ. Deletions cut 2 bases from V and 2 bases from J, with 7 bases between. The CDR3 spans 13 residues. CDR3: CASSQRETYEQYF. For the CDR3, the DNA is TGTGCCAGCAGCCAACGGGAAACCTACGAGCAGTACTTC.